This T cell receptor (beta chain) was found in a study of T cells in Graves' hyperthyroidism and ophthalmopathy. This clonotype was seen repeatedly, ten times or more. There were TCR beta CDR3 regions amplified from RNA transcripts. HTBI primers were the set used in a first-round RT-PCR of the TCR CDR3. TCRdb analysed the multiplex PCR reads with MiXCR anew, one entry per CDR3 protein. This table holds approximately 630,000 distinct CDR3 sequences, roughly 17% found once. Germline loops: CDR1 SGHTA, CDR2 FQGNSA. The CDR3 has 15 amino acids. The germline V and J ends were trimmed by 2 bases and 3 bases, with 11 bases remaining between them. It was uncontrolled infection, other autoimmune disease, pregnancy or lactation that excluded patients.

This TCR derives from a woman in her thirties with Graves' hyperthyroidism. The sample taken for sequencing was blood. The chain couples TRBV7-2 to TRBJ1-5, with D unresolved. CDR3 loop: CASSLSGQNNQPQHF. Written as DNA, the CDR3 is TGTGCCAGCAGCTTAAGTGGCCAAAACAATCAGCCCCAGCATTTT.